This TCR beta chain was sequenced for a study of blood T cell repertoires in COVID-19. In the original workflow: Reference gene primer amplification yielded estimated nucleated cell counts. TCRdb keeps only in-frame clones here, not all; method: immunoSEQ multiplex PCR. V, J and clone size are taken as reported in that table, and D and trimming were inferred from the DNA itself. In the table there are 150,000 to 200,000 clones, approximately 80% of which are singletons. The cohort comprised adults aged roughly 18 to 95 years residing in about 25 US areas. Allocation to cohorts depended on clinical history reported by the participants. Recovered status applied to Cohort 3 donors who had two consecutive negative PCRs. It also applied to those with clearance or with symptom resolution. Trimming removed 1 base at V and 1 base at J, with 4 bases between. The CDR3 extends over 13 amino acids.

V and J are TRBV12-3 or TRBV12-4 and TRBJ1-2, with no clear D. The TCR originated in a woman aged 45 to 65 who had recovered from COVID-19. Input material: PBMCs or T cells enriched from blood (not recorded which). CDR3 DNA sequence: TGTGCCAGCAGTTTAGACGGTAACTATGGCTACACCTTC. Translated: CASSLDGNYGYTF.